These 6 T cell receptor beta chains share one sample of origin, sequenced in a study of OX40 agonist ivuxolimab in advanced cancers. Libraries were prepared by immunoSEQ multiplex PCR; TCRdb keeps only in-frame clonotypes and omits some of them. This table has 40,000 to 60,000 clones, 80% to 85% appearing once. Sequencing used CD4+ or CD8+ T cells sorted from blood, obtained in a trial of the OX40 agonist ivuxolimab. The receptors derive from an adult with an advanced solid tumor such as melanoma, head and neck, liver or kidney cancer.

The chain is built from TRBV4-2 and TRBJ1-5; the D is unclear. The CDR3 contains 15 residues. Germline V gives CDR1 LGHNA, CDR2 YNFKEQ. Trimming pared 5 bases from V and 0 bases from J, leaving 11 bases between. DNA for the CDR3: TGTGCCAGCAGCTTAGGTGGTTATAGCAATCAGCCCCAGCATTTT. It codes for CASSLGGYSNQPQHF.

The V call is TRBV19, the J call TRBJ1-5, with TRBD1 matching 8 bases. Germline V lookup: CDR1 LNHDA, CDR2 SQIVND (reference sequence). The J segment lost 9 bases and the V segment lost 3 bases, leaving 7 bases of the junction unmatched. The CDR3 covers 14 residues. The DNA for the CDR3 is TGTGCCAGTAGTATTGGGACAGGTTCAGGGCCCCAGCATTTT. Translating it yields CASSIGTGSGPQHF.

CDR3: CASSQTRKAAFSGNTIYF. The CDR3 DNA is TGCGCCAGCAGCCAAACGAGAAAGGCAGCCTTCTCTGGAAACACCATATATTTT. The genes are TRBV4-3 and TRBJ1-3; D ambiguous. The germline gives CDR1 LGHNA, CDR2 YSLEER. Trimming cost V 2 bases and J 0 bases, with 17 bases left between them. The CDR3 length is 18 residues.

The chain joins TRBV29-1 to TRBJ2-7; 9 bases are a match to TRBD2. CDR1 is SQVTM, CDR2 ANQGSEA, per germline. The CDR3 totals 15 residues. The trim removed 7 bases at V and 0 bases at J, leaving 10 bases unmatched. CDR3 protein: CSAAGGVARSYEQYF. The CDR3 DNA reads TGCAGCGCTGCGGGGGGGGTGGCCCGCTCCTACGAGCAGTACTTC.

The rearrangement joins TRBV5-5 to TRBJ1-2; 8 bases are a match to TRBD1. Looked up from germline, CDR1 is SGHKS and CDR2 is YYEKEE (reference sequence). This CDR3 is built from 17 residues. V lost 0 bases, J lost 4 bases, and 11 bases stayed unmatched. The CDR3 protein is CASSLGGQGAQVYGYTF. Here the CDR3 DNA reads TGTGCCAGCAGCTTGGGAGGTCAGGGGGCGCAGGTCTATGGCTACACCTTC.

The chain links TRBV5-1 to TRBJ2-7; the D gene is possibly TRBD1 (6 bases). From germline, CDR1 is SGHRS and CDR2 YFSETQ. The V and J ends lost 0 bases and 4 bases respectively, with 17 bases between them. CDR3 size: 16 residues. The CDR3 protein is CASSLAWGTNSYEQYF. CDR3 nucleotide sequence: TGCGCCAGCAGCTTGGCCTGGGGGACAAATTCATACGAGCAGTACTTC.